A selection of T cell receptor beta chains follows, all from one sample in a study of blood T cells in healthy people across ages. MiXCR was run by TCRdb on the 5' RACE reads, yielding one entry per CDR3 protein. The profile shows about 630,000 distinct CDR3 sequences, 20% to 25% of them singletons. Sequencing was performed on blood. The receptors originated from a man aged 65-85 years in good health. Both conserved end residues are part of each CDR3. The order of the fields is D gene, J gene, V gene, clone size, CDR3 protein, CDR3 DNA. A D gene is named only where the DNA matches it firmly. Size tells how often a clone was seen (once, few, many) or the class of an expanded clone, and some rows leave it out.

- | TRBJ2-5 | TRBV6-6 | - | CASSWGSSVAQYF | TGTGCCAGCAGTTGGGGGTCCTCGGTGGCCCAGTACTTC
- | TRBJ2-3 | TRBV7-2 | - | CASSLLTGRDAQYF | TGTGCCAGCAGCTTGCTGACGGGTAGAGACGCGCAGTATTTT
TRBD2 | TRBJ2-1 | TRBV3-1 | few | CASSHQTSGSYNEQFF | TGTGCCAGCAGCCATCAGACTAGCGGGAGTTACAATGAGCAGTTCTTC
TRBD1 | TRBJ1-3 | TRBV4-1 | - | CASSQDWERTGYRNTIYF | TGCGCCAGCAGCCAAGATTGGGAGCGGACAGGGTATAGAAACACCATATATTTT
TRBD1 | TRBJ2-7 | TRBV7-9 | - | CASRSGQGVYEQYF | TGTGCCAGCAGATCGGGACAGGGGGTCTACGAGCAGTACTTC
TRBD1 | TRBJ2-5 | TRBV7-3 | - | CASSMTGDETQYF | TGTGCCAGCAGCATGACAGGGGATGAGACCCAGTACTTC
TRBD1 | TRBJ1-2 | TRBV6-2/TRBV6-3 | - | CAALEWQGVNYGYTF | TGTGCCGCCCTCGAGTGGCAGGGGGTTAACTATGGCTACACCTTC
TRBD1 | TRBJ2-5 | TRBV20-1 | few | CSAQGDSRVQETQYF | TGCAGTGCTCAAGGGGACAGTCGGGTCCAAGAGACCCAGTACTTC
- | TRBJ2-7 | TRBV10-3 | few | CAISREMKSEQYF | TGTGCCATAAGTAGGGAAATGAAGAGCGAGCAGTACTTC
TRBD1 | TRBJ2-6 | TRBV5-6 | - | CASLQRKGAPGANVLTF | TGTGCCAGCCTACAAAGGAAGGGGGCGCCCGGGGCCAACGTCCTGACTTTC
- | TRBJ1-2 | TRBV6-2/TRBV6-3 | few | CASSYVADYGYTF | TGTGCCAGCAGTTACGTGGCAGACTATGGCTACACCTTC
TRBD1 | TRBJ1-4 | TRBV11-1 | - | CASSSGGQLDALKATNEKLFF | TGTGCCAGCAGCTCCGGGGGACAGTTGGATGCTTTGAAAGCAACTAATGAAAAACTGTTTTTT
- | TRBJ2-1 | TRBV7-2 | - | CASSSLVDSYNEQFF | TGTGCCAGCAGCTCACTAGTTGACTCCTACAATGAGCAGTTCTTC
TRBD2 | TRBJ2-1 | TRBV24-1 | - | CATSDSSGRKYNEQFF | TGTGCCACCAGTGATTCTAGCGGGAGGAAGTACAATGAGCAGTTCTTC
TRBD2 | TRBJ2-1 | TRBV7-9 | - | CASSPPSGREGQFF | TGTGCCAGCAGCCCCCCTAGCGGGAGGGAAGGGCAGTTCTTC
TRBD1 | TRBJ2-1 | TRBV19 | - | CASKGTGLRNEQFF | TGTGCCAGTAAAGGGACAGGGCTACGCAATGAGCAGTTCTTC
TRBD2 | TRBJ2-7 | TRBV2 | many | CASSGASGSYEQYF | TGTGCCAGCAGTGGGGCTAGCGGGAGCTACGAGCAGTACTTC
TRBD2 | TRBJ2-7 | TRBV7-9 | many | CASSLETGTSWF | TGTGCCAGCAGCTTAGAGACCGGGACTAGCTGGTTC
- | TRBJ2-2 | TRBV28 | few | CASRGTDTGVLFF | TGTGCCAGCAGAGGGACGGACACCGGGGTGCTGTTTTTT
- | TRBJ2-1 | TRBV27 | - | CASTRDVRRLNNEQFF | TGTGCCAGCACCCGAGACGTAAGGAGGTTGAACAATGAGCAGTTCTTC
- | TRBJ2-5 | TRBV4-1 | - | CASSQDRRDETQYF | TGCGCCAGCAGCCAAGACCGGCGTGATGAGACCCAGTACTTC
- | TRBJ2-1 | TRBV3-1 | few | CASSQDVGGPYNEQFF | TGTGCCAGCAGCCAAGATGTGGGGGGTCCCTACAATGAGCAGTTCTTC
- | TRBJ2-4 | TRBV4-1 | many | CASSHTLLRQSLAKNIQYF | TGCGCCAGCAGCCACACCCTTCTTCGACAGTCCCTAGCCAAAAACATTCAGTACTTC
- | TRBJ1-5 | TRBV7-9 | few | CASSIGEGQPQHF | TGTGCCAGCAGTATTGGGGAGGGTCAGCCCCAGCATTTT
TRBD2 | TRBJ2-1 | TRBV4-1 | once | CASSPTSGQYNEQFF | TGCGCCAGCAGCCCGACTAGCGGACAGTACAATGAGCAGTTCTTC
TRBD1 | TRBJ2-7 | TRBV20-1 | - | CSAGRDRGNEQYF | TGCAGTGCTGGCCGGGACAGGGGTAACGAGCAGTACTTC
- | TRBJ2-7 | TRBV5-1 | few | CASSLAEGISYEQYF | TGCGCCAGCAGCTTGGCCGAAGGCATTTCCTACGAGCAGTACTTC
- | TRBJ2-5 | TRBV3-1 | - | CASSPWRGNTETQYF | TGTGCCAGCAGCCCCTGGCGCGGGAATACAGAGACCCAGTACTTC
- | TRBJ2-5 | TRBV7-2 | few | CASSSPGTQKETQYF | TGTGCCAGCAGCTCGCCGGGAACCCAAAAAGAGACCCAGTACTTC
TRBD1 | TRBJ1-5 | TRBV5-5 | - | CASSLSPGQGGNQPQHF | TGTGCCAGCAGCTTGTCCCCTGGACAGGGCGGCAATCAGCCCCAGCATTTT
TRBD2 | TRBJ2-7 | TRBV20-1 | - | CSARDWGGSVYEQYF | TGCAGTGCTAGAGATTGGGGCGGGAGCGTGTACGAGCAGTACTTC
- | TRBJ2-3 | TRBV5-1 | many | CASRGSTDTQYF | TGTGCCAGCAGAGGGAGCACAGATACGCAGTATTTT
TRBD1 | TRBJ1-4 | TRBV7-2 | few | CASSFDRAATNEKLFF | TGTGCCAGCAGCTTCGACAGGGCTGCAACTAATGAAAAACTGTTTTTT
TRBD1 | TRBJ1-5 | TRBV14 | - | CASSQIRDRGDSNQPQHF | TGTGCCAGCAGCCAGATCCGGGACAGGGGGGATAGCAATCAGCCCCAGCATTTT
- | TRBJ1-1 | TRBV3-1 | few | CASSQETGSAATEAFF | TGTGCCAGCAGCCAAGAGACAGGTTCAGCGGCCACTGAAGCTTTCTTT
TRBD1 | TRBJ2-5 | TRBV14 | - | CASSQDRGQGHWETQYF | TGTGCCAGCAGCCAAGACCGAGGACAGGGCCATTGGGAGACCCAGTACTTC
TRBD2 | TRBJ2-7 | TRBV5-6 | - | CASTLAGVWYEQYF | TGTGCCAGCACCCTAGCGGGAGTTTGGTACGAGCAGTACTTC
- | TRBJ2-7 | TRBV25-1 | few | CASSTGIAQYF | TGTGCCAGCAGTACGGGAATAGCGCAGTACTTC
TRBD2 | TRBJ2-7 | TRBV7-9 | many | CASSLVFGVRTSGYEQYF | TGTGCCAGCAGCTTAGTGTTCGGGGTGAGGACTAGCGGCTACGAGCAGTACTTC
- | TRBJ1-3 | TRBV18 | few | CASSQGPADSGNTIYF | TGTGCCAGCTCACAAGGACCGGCCGACTCTGGAAACACCATATATTTT
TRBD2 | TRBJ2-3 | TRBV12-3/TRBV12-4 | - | CASSSVAGARADTQYF | TGTGCCAGCAGTTCCGTAGCGGGAGCGAGAGCAGATACGCAGTATTTT
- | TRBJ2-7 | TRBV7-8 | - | CASSLGVGSGGYEQYF | TGTGCCAGCAGCTTAGGGGTCGGGAGCGGCGGCTACGAGCAGTACTTC
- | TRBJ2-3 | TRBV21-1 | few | CASSKVKGLDVRADTQYF | TGTGCCAGCAGCAAAGTAAAGGGCTTAGATGTCAGGGCAGATACGCAGTATTTT
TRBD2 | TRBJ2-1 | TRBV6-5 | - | CASRNQRLAGSEQFF | TGTGCCAGCAGAAACCAAAGACTAGCGGGAAGTGAGCAGTTCTTC
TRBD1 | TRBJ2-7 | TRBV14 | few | CASSQPTGPYERYF | TGTGCCAGCAGCCAACCGACAGGGCCTTACGAGCGGTACTTC
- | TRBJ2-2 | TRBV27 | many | CASSHVYTGELFF | TGTGCCAGCAGTCACGTATACACCGGGGAGCTGTTTTTT
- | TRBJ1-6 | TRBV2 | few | CASSVWVLNSPLHF | TGTGCCAGCAGTGTGTGGGTCCTGAATTCACCCCTCCACTTT
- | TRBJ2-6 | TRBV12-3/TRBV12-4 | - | CASSVSAGANVLTF | TGTGCCAGCAGCGTTAGTGCTGGGGCCAACGTCCTGACTTTC
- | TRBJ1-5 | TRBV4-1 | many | CASSQDSQGRKNQPQHF | TGCGCCAGCAGCCAAGATTCCCAGGGCAGGAAAAATCAGCCCCAGCATTTT
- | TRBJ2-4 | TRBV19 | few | CASRPRDNKNIQYF | TGTGCCAGTAGGCCCCGGGACAATAAAAACATTCAGTACTTC
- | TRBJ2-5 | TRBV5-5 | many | CASSLRVGETQYF | TGTGCCAGCAGCTTGAGGGTGGGCGAGACCCAGTACTTC
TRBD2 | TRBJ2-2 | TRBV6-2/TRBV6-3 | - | CASSRLAGANTGELFF | TGTGCCAGCAGTAGGCTAGCGGGGGCGAACACCGGGGAGCTGTTTTTT
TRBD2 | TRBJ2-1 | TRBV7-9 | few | CASSQTSGRALDEQFF | TGTGCCAGCAGCCAAACTAGCGGGAGGGCCCTCGATGAGCAGTTCTTC
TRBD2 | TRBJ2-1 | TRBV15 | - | CATSRGAGVDEQFF | TGTGCCACCAGCAGAGGGGCGGGAGTGGATGAACAGTTCTTC
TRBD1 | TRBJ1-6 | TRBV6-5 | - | CASSYSRQGAHNSPLHF | TGTGCCAGCAGTTACTCCCGACAGGGGGCCCATAATTCACCCCTCCACTTT
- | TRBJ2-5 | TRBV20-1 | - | CSATRTARQETQYF | TGCAGTGCTACCAGGACAGCCAGACAAGAGACCCAGTACTTC
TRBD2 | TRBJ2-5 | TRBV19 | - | CASSIASGIETQYF | TGTGCCAGTAGTATCGCTAGCGGGATAGAGACCCAGTACTTC